The 27 T cell receptor beta chains below come from one sample, sequenced in a study of CD8 T cells in Susac syndrome. Random hexamers were used to reverse transcribe the RNA input (0.5 to 1 ug). Each CDR3 protein is one row after TCRdb ran MiXCR on the immunoSEQ multiplex PCR reads. The sample carries more than 200,000 distinct CDR3 sequences, approximately 94% recorded once. Material: CD4+ T cells from PBMCs. These receptors all stem from a human donor with Susac syndrome.

The genes are TRBV20-1 and TRBJ1-4, with 10 bases matching TRBD1. The length of the CDR3 is 16 residues. Germline-derived CDR1 and CDR2 are DFQATT and SNEGSKA (reference sequence). Trimming took 1 base from V and 0 from J; bases not matched to a gene: 2. CDR3: CSARAGTGATNEKLFF. The DNA for the CDR3 is TGCAGTGCTAGAGCCGGGACAGGGGCAACTAATGAAAAACTGTTTTTT.

CDR3 residues: CASSDPFLQENTEAFF. CDR3 coding DNA: TGTGCCAGCAGTGACCCTTTCCTACAGGAGAACACTGAAGCTTTCTTT. The chain carries TRBV6-2 or TRBV6-3 and TRBJ1-1; tentatively, D is TRBD1 (5 bases). This CDR3 spans 16 amino acids. Germline V gives CDR1 MNHEY, CDR2 SVGEGT. V lost 5 bases and J lost 1, with 17 bases in between.

The chain recombines TRBV7-9 with TRBJ2-1, with 8 nucleotides matching TRBD1. CDR3 length equals 14 residues. The trim removed 1 base at V and 8 bases at J, leaving 4 bases unmatched. Per the germline V gene, CDR1 is SEHNR and CDR2 is FQNEAQ (reference sequence). The CDR3 DNA sequence: TGTGCCAGCAGCTTAGACAGGGGGACCGATGAGCAGTTCTTC. This sequence encodes CASSLDRGTDEQFF.

The chain is built from TRBV20-1 and TRBJ2-2; D is perhaps TRBD1 (6 bases). Germline CDR1 DFQATT, CDR2 SNEGSKA (reference sequence). The CDR3 is made up of 17 amino acids. Between the trimmed V and J ends, which lost 0 bases and 2 bases, there was a span of 16 bases. Here the CDR3 reads CSARDRKQGANTGELFF. In nucleotides, the CDR3 is TGCAGTGCTAGAGATCGGAAACAGGGAGCAAACACCGGGGAGCTGTTTTTT.

The rearrangement uses TRBV5-1 and TRBJ2-5; D may be TRBD2 (5 bases). Trimming removed 3 bases at V and 5 bases at J, with 11 bases between. CDR3 size: 13 residues. Germline CDR1 SGHRS, CDR2 YFSETQ. The CDR3 DNA is TGCGCCAGCAGCTGGGGATGGAGGGAGACCCAGTACTTC. Translated: CASSWGWRETQYF. Drawing the rest from reference TRBV5-1 and TRBJ2-5, the complete variable domain is KAGVTQTPRYLIKTRGQQVTLSCSPISGHRSVSWYQQTPGQGLQFLFEYFSETQRNKGNFPGRFSGRQFSNSRSEMNVSTLELGDSALYLCASSWGWRETQYFGPGTRLLVL.

In this sample, this clonotype turned up once. The V and J genes are TRBV20-1 and TRBJ2-5; 8 bases match TRBD2. This CDR3 is 17 amino acids long. After removal of 6 bases from V and 2 bases from J, the junction contained 17 bases not matched to a gene. Germline assignment: CDR1 DFQATT and CDR2 SNEGSKA (reference sequence). This chain's CDR3 is CSAPGGGAGGDQETQYF. CDR3 in DNA: TGCAGTGCCCCGGGAGGGGGGGCAGGCGGGGATCAAGAGACCCAGTACTTC.

The chain recombines TRBV20-1 with TRBJ1-2, with a tentative D call TRBD1 (6 bases). CDR1 and CDR2 (germline): DFQATT, SNEGSKA (reference sequence). This CDR3 comprises 14 residues. The V end lost 3 bases, the J end lost 4 bases, and 15 bases lay between the germline ends. CDR3 nucleotide sequence: TGCAGTGCTAGCAGACAGGAGCTTACCTATGGCTACACCTTC. It is translated as CSASRQELTYGYTF.

V usage is TRBV7-8 and J usage is TRBJ1-5; the D is unclear. Germline loops: CDR1 SGHVS, CDR2 FQNEAQ. Trimming shortened V by 5 bases and J by 0 bases, and 11 bases separated the two germline ends. This CDR3 has 15 amino acids. The CDR3 here is CASSPTRISNQPQHF. CDR3 DNA sequence: TGTGCCAGCAGCCCGACACGGATTAGCAATCAGCCCCAGCATTTT.

This clonotype was observed once. The chain recombines TRBV5-6 with TRBJ1-4, with a possible D match to TRBD1 (5 bases). The V end was cut by 0 bases, the J end by 4 bases, with 7 bases between. This CDR3 comprises 14 residues. CDR1 is SGHDT, CDR2 YYEEEE, per germline. This CDR3 is CASSLDQGNEKLFF. CDR3 DNA: TGTGCCAGCAGCTTGGACCAGGGTAATGAAAAACTGTTTTTT.

This chain links TRBV15 with TRBJ1-4; no reliable D call. The CDR3 covers 16 residues. Per germline, CDR1 LNHNV and CDR2 YYDKDF (reference sequence). Trimming pared 3 bases from V and 5 bases from J, leaving 16 bases between. CDR3 nucleotides: TGTGCCACCAGCAGTGGGGATACACGAGGGAATGAAAAACTGTTTTTT. It encodes CATSSGDTRGNEKLFF.

This clonotype was picked up one time. The genes are TRBV28 and TRBJ1-5; TRBD1 aligns across 9 bases. The CDR3 has 17 residues. The trim removed 2 bases at V and 1 base at J, leaving 6 bases unmatched. CDR1 MDHEN and CDR2 SYDVKM come from the germline V gene. The chain's CDR3 is CASSLPRGTGSNQPQHF. DNA for the CDR3: TGTGCCAGCAGTTTACCTAGGGGGACAGGGAGCAATCAGCCCCAGCATTTT. Looking up the rest from reference TRBV28 and TRBJ1-5 gives the full variable domain: DVKVTQSSRYLVKRTGEKVFLECVQDMDHENMFWYRQDPGLGLRLIYFSYDVKMKEKGDIPEGYSVSREKKERFSLILESASTNQTSMYLCASSLPRGTGSNQPQHFGDGTRLSIL.

V usage is TRBV20-1 and J usage is TRBJ1-1; 7 nucleotides line up with TRBD1. Germline V gives CDR1 DFQATT, CDR2 SNEGSKA (reference sequence). The CDR3 is 12 amino acids. V gave up 3 bases and J gave up 6 bases; unmatched junction bases: 4. The CDR3 loop is CSARTGTAEAFF. The CDR3 bases are TGCAGTGCTAGGACAGGGACGGCTGAAGCTTTCTTT.

This rearrangement joins TRBV5-1 to TRBJ1-1, with D perhaps matching TRBD1 (6 bases). Germline V gene sequence: CDR1 SGHRS, CDR2 YFSETQ. Trimming left V 0 bases short and J 1 base short, with 13 bases between. There are 16 residues in the CDR3. The CDR3 sequence: CASSLDVRTANTEAFF. The CDR3 nucleotides read TGCGCCAGCAGCTTGGATGTGCGGACAGCGAACACTGAAGCTTTCTTT.

The chain links TRBV29-1 to TRBJ1-1; 7 bases are a match to TRBD1. Germline trimming cut 6 bases from V and 0 bases from J; bases unmatched to any gene: 4. The CDR3 length is 13 residues. Per the germline V gene, CDR1 is SQVTM and CDR2 is ANQGSEA. The DNA of the CDR3 is TGCAGCGTCCGGGACAGCATGAACACTGAAGCTTTCTTT. Translation gives CSVRDSMNTEAFF.

This chain uses TRBV2 with TRBJ1-5, with 7 bases lining up with TRBD1. The CDR3 length is 16 residues. Germline CDR1 SNHLY, CDR2 FYNNEI. Trimming took 3 bases from V and 6 from J; bases not matched to a gene: 11. CDR3 nucleotides: TGTGCCAGCAGTGATTCCCAGGGGGAGCTGGGTCAGCCCCAGCATTTT. Translated, it gives CASSDSQGELGQPQHF. The whole variable domain, filled in from reference TRBV2 and TRBJ1-5, reads EPEVTQTPSHQVTQMGQEVILRCVPISNHLYFYWYRQILGQKVEFLVSFYNNEISEKSEIFDDQFSVERPDGSNFTLKIRSTKLEDSAMYFCASSDSQGELGQPQHFGDGTRLSIL.

V is TRBV10-3 and J is TRBJ2-4; possibly TRBD1 for D (6 bases). The V end lost 8 bases, the J end lost 2 bases, and 10 bases lay between the germline ends. CDR1 and CDR2 (germline): ENHRY, SYGVKD. This CDR3 has 13 amino acids. The DNA for the CDR3 is TGTGCCATCTCCCGGGACACCAAAAACATTCAGTACTTC. Translated, it gives CAISRDTKNIQYF.

V usage is TRBV7-9 and J usage is TRBJ1-2; tentatively, D is TRBD1 (6 bases). The V end was cut by 4 bases, the J end by 5 bases, with 11 bases between. The CDR3 extends over 13 amino acids. Germline values: CDR1 SEHNR, CDR2 FQNEAQ (reference sequence). This chain's CDR3 is CASSSTGTYGYTF. The CDR3 bases are TGTGCCAGCAGCTCCACCGGGACATATGGCTACACCTTC.

The chain has TRBV4-3 and TRBJ2-5, with TRBD1 matching 7 bases. This CDR3 has 15 residues. The junction had 5 bases not matched to a gene; V was cut back by 2 bases and J by 2 bases. Germline lookup yields CDR1 LGHNA and CDR2 YSLEER. The CDR3 spells CASSQTGVGQETQYF. CDR3 in DNA: TGCGCCAGCAGCCAAACAGGGGTAGGGCAAGAGACCCAGTACTTC.

V is TRBV2 and J is TRBJ2-5; TRBD1 matches at 8 bases. CDR1 and CDR2 from the germline V gene are SNHLY and FYNNEI. The ends lost 7 bases at V and 5 bases at J; junction bases unmatched: 12. The CDR3 contains 15 residues. DNA for the CDR3: TGTGCCAGCAACTCCGACAGGGGAGTTCGGGAGACCCAGTACTTC. Translated, it gives CASNSDRGVRETQYF.

The V gene is TRBV5-1, the J gene TRBJ2-7, with TRBD1 matching 10 bases. The CDR3 spans 16 residues. Trimming removed 4 bases from V and 5 bases from J; junction bases left unmatched: 12. In germline, CDR1 is SGHRS, CDR2 YFSETQ. The CDR3 reads CASSGGGTGVSDEQYF. The CDR3 nucleotides read TGCGCCAGCAGCGGTGGAGGGACAGGGGTCTCAGACGAGCAGTACTTC. Full variable domain (rest looked up from reference TRBV5-1 and TRBJ2-7): KAGVTQTPRYLIKTRGQQVTLSCSPISGHRSVSWYQQTPGQGLQFLFEYFSETQRNKGNFPGRFSGRQFSNSRSEMNVSTLELGDSALYLCASSGGGTGVSDEQYFGPGTRLTVT.

In DNA form, the CDR3 reads TGTGCCAGCAGTTACCAAGGGATAGGACAGCCCCAGCATTTT. Protein sequence: CASSYQGIGQPQHF. The chain recombines TRBV6-5 with TRBJ1-5; no clear D. The CDR3 contains 14 residues. Trimming left V 2 bases short and J 7 bases short, with 12 bases between. Germline V gives CDR1 MNHEY, CDR2 SVGAGI.

This chain uses TRBV3-1 with TRBJ2-1; D is possibly TRBD2 (6 bases). Trimming cost V 1 base and J 2 bases, with 18 bases left between them. From germline, CDR1 is LGHDT and CDR2 YNNKEL (reference sequence). There are 18 residues in the CDR3. Here the CDR3 DNA reads TGTGCCAGCAGCCAAGTGCTCTCGCGGGACTTCCCCTACAATGAGCAGTTCTTC. This encodes CASSQVLSRDFPYNEQFF.

The chain couples TRBV6-1 to TRBJ1-1, with 11 bases identical to TRBD1. This CDR3 has 16 amino acids. Germline CDR1 MNHNS, CDR2 SASEGT. The junction had 3 bases not matched to a gene; V was cut back by 3 bases and J by 0 bases. The chain's CDR3 is CASSDGQGAVNTEAFF. The CDR3 DNA is TGTGCCAGCAGTGACGGACAGGGGGCAGTGAACACTGAAGCTTTCTTT.

This clonotype has just one count. This chain connects TRBV7-2 to TRBJ1-1; 10 bases map to TRBD1. CDR1 is SGHTA and CDR2 is FQGNSA in the germline V gene. The CDR3 contains 19 residues. Trimming at V came to 8 bases and at J to 5 bases, leaving 23 bases not matched to a gene. The CDR3 sequence is CASGSPAGTGDITGTEAFF. CDR3 coding DNA: TGTGCCAGCGGATCCCCCGCCGGGACAGGGGATATCACGGGAACTGAAGCTTTCTTT.

The rearrangement uses TRBV20-1 and TRBJ2-7; D is possibly TRBD2 (5 bases). V was shortened by 6 bases and J by 2 bases, with 20 bases between the two germline ends. Germline V CDR1 and CDR2: DFQATT, SNEGSKA (reference sequence). This CDR3 has 15 amino acids. CDR3 nucleotides: TGCAGTGCCATAGTGGCCGGGGTCCTCACCTACGAGCAGTACTTC. Its translation: CSAIVAGVLTYEQYF.

The chain couples TRBV20-1 to TRBJ1-1; TRBD1 matches at 9 bases. This CDR3 is 14 amino acids long. CDR1 and CDR2 from the germline V gene are DFQATT and SNEGSKA (reference sequence). V lost 2 bases and J lost 9; bases outside the gene matches: 10. DNA for the CDR3: TGCAGTGCTAGAAGGACAGGGGACCTTCTGAAAGCTTTCTTT. It encodes CSARRTGDLLKAFF.

The rearrangement links TRBV3-1 to TRBJ1-1; D not certain. V was shortened by 5 bases and J by 6 bases, with 13 bases between the two germline ends. Germline V gives CDR1 LGHDT, CDR2 YNNKEL (reference sequence). The CDR3 covers 13 residues. The CDR3 region is CASSTRTVPEAFF. Here the CDR3 DNA reads TGTGCCAGCAGCACCAGGACGGTCCCTGAAGCTTTCTTT. Filled out from reference TRBV3-1 and TRBJ1-1, the complete variable domain reads DTAVSQTPKYLVTQMGNDKSIKCEQNLGHDTMYWYKQDSKKFLKIMFSYNNKELIINETVPNRFSPKSPDKAHLNLHINSLELGDSAVYFCASSTRTVPEAFFGQGTRLTVV.